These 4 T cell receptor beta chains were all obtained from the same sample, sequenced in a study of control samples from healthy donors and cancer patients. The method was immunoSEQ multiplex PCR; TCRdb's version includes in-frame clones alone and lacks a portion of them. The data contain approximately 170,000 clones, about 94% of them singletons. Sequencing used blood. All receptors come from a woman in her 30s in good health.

This CDR3 reads CASSLAGVQETQYF. The CDR3, as DNA: TGTGCCAGCAGCTTAGCAGGTGTCCAAGAGACCCAGTACTTC. The chain combines TRBV7-2 with TRBJ2-5; the D is unclear. CDR1 is SGHTA, CDR2 FQGNSA, per germline. Deletions cut 0 bases from V and 1 base from J, with 6 bases between. The CDR3 is 14 residues long.

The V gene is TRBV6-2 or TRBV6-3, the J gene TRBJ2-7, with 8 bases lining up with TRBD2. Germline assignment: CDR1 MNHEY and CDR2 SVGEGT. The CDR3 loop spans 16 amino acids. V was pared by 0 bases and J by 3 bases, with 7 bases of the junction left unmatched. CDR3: CASSYSTREGRYEQYF. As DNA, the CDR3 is TGTGCCAGCAGTTACTCGACTCGGGAGGGCCGCTACGAGCAGTACTTC.

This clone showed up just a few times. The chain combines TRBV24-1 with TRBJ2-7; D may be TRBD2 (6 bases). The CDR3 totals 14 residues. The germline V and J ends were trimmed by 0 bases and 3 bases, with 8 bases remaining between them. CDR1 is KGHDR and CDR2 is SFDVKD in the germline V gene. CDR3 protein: CATSDLAGYYEQYF. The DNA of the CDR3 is TGTGCCACCAGTGATTTGGCGGGGTACTACGAGCAGTACTTC.

CDR3 coding DNA: TGTGCCAGCAGTGAGTGGGGGACTAGACGAACCGGGGAGCTGTTTTTT. Amino acid sequence: CASSEWGTRRTGELFF. The gene calls are TRBV27 and TRBJ2-2; 8 bases map to TRBD2. The CDR3 sequence is 16 residues long. The ends lost 5 bases at V and 5 bases at J; junction bases unmatched: 10. Germline V gives CDR1 MNHEY, CDR2 SMNVEV (reference sequence).